The T cell receptor beta chain under discussion was sequenced for a study of radiotherapy plus CTLA-4 blockade in lung cancer (dated by TCRdb to 2016 to 2018). Regarding the study in general: Among the enrolled patients, around 17% had an objective response, and about 31% reached disease control. General study outcomes and caveats: TCR clones derived from tumors expanded in peripheral blood after treatment with radiotherapy and ipilimumab. Increased serum interferon-beta after radiation, together with early dynamic changes in blood T cell clones, were reported to be the strongest predictors of response.

V sheds 5 bases and J sheds 1 base, leaving 8 bases between their ends. The CDR3 has 13 amino acids, counting the end cysteine and phenylalanine. The sequence is cut down to CDR3 DNA, 39 bases in frame from base 1. CDR1 and CDR2 are read off the germline V gene as SGHTA and FQGNSA. In this study, focal radiation therapy paired with CTLA-4 blockade (ipilimumab) was tested in patients who had chemo-refractory metastatic non-small-cell lung cancer. The method behind the library was the immunoSEQ multiplex PCR assay. Held by TCRdb, this immuneACCESS table contains in-frame sequences only and omits some clones. Under half of the omission traces to an unresolved V gene where checked; the cause of the rest is unknown. Here the sample has approximately 35,000 clones; around 83% occur a single time. 5% to 7.5% of the sample lies in the top ten. Note on this clone: The antigen this receptor binds is unknown. Per-base quality was not reported, and no clone a single base away is much larger than it.

The V and J genes are TRBV7-2 and TRBJ2-5; the D gene remains uncertain. This specimen was peripheral blood, taken from a patient treated with radiotherapy plus ipilimumab. The clonotype originates from a human donor with non-small cell lung cancer who had stable disease on radiotherapy plus ipilimumab. This receptor carries the CDR3 CASSPVVQETQYF. The DNA is as follows: TGTGCCAGCAGCCCGGTCGTCCAAGAGACCCAGTACTTC.